This note documents a single T cell receptor beta chain sequence. Its antigen is not known. The sample belongs to a study of blood T cells in healthy people across ages. Study-wide results and limits: Per million T cells, TCR beta diversity dropped roughly linearly as age increased.

Together with a sample-barcoded 5' primer, a J-beta primer mix was included in a second PCR lasting roughly 6 to 12 cycles. TCRdb re-derived calls from the 5' RACE reads in MiXCR, one entry per CDR3 protein. The table records about 1,500,000 distinct CDR3 sequences, 42% of them present only once. The sample consisted of blood. The TCR originated in a woman younger than 35 in good health.

The CDR3 DNA reads TGTGCCAGCAGCCAGGTAGCTATTGAGGGGAATGAGCAGTTCTTC. The encoded protein is CASSQVAIEGNEQFF. The chain links TRBV9 to TRBJ2-1, with D perhaps being TRBD1 or TRBD2 (5 bases each). V was cut by 4 bases and J by 7 bases, with 18 bases left in between. The CDR3 spans 15 residues. The germline CDR1 and CDR2 sequences are SGDLS and YYNGEE.